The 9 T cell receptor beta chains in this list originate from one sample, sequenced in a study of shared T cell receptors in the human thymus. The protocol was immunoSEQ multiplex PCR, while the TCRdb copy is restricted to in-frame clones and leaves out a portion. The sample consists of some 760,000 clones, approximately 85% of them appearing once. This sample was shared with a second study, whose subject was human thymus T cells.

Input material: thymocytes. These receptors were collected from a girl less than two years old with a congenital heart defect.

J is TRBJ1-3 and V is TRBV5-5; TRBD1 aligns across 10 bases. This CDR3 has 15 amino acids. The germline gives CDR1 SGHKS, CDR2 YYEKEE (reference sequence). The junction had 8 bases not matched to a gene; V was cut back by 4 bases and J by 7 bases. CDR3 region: CASSAGTGVGNTIYF. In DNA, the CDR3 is TGTGCCAGCAGCGCAGGGACAGGGGTCGGCAACACCATATATTTT.

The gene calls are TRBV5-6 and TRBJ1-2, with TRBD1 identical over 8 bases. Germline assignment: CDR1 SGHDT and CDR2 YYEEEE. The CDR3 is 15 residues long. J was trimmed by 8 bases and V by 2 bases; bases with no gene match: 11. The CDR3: CASSLRGQGEGGYTF. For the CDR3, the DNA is TGTGCCAGCAGCTTAAGAGGACAGGGTGAGGGCGGCTACACCTTC.

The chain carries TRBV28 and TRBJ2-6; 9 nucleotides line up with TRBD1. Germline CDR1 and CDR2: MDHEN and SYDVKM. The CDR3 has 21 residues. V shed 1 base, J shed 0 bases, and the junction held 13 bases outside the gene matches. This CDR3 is CASSLLGQGVARGSGANVLTF. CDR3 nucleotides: TGTGCCAGCAGTTTATTGGGACAGGGAGTTGCTCGGGGCTCTGGGGCCAACGTCCTGACTTTC. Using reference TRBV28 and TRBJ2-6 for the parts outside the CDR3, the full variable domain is DVKVTQSSRYLVKRTGEKVFLECVQDMDHENMFWYRQDPGLGLRLIYFSYDVKMKEKGDIPEGYSVSREKKERFSLILESASTNQTSMYLCASSLLGQGVARGSGANVLTFGAGSRLTVL.

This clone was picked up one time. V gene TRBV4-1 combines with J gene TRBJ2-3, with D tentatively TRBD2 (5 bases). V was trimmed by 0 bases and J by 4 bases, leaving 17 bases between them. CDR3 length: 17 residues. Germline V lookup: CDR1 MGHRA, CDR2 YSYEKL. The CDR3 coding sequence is TGCGCCAGCAGCCAAGATTCGGTAGCAGAGGGATCAGATACGCAGTATTTT. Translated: CASSQDSVAEGSDTQYF.

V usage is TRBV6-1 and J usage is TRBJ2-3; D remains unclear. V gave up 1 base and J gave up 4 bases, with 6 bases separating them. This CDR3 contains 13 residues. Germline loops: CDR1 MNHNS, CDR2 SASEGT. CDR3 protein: CASSEVGADTQYF. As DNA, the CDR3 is TGTGCCAGCAGTGAAGTAGGAGCAGATACGCAGTATTTT.

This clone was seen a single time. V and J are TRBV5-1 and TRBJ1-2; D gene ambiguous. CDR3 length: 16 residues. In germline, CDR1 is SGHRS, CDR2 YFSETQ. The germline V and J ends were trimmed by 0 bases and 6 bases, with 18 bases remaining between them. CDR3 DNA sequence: TGCGCCAGCAGCTTGGACTCTATACCCCGGGGTAATGGCTACACCTTC. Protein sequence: CASSLDSIPRGNGYTF.

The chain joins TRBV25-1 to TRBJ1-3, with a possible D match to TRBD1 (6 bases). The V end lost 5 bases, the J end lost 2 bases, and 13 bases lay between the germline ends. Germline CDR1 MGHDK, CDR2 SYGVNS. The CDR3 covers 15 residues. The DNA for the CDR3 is TGTGCCAGCAGTATACAGGGCCTCACTGGAAACACCATATATTTT. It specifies CASSIQGLTGNTIYF.

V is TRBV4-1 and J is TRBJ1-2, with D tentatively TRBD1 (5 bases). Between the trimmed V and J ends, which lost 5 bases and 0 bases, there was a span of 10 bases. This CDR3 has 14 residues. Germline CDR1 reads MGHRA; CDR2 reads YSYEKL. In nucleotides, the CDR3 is TGCGCCAGCAGCTCCCGACAGCCTAACTATGGCTACACCTTC. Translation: CASSSRQPNYGYTF.

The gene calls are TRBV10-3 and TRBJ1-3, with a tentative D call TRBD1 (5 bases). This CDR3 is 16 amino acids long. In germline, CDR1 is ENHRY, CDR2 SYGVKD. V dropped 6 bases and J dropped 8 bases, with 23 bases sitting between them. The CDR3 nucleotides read TGTGCCATCAGCAAGACAGAGACCCACCTTGGGGACACCATATATTTT. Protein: CAISKTETHLGDTIYF.